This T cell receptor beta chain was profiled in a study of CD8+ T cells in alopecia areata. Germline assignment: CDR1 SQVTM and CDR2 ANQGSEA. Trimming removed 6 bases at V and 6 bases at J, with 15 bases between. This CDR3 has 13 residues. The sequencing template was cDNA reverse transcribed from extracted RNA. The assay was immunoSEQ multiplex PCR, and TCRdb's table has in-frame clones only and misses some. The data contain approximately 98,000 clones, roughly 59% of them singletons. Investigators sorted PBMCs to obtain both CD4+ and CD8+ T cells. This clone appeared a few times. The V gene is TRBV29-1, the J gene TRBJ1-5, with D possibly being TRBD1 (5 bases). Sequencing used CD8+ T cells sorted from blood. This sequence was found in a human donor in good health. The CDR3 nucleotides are TGCAGCGTGGAGCAGGGATTAGGTCAGCCCCAGCATTTT. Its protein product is CSVEQGLGQPQHF.